The sequence of this T cell receptor beta chain was determined in a study of blood T cell repertoires in COVID-19. V was trimmed by 2 bases and J by 7 bases, leaving 14 bases between them. This CDR3 is 14 amino acids long. Germline CDR1 and CDR2: SGHTA and FQGTGA. In the authors' workflow: Scientists estimated how many nucleated cells there were by amplifying reference gene primers. Assay: immunoSEQ multiplex PCR; the TCRdb copy retains only in-frame clones and omits some. V, J and clone size were drawn from that table, and D and trimming were deduced from the DNA. The sample lists 150,000 to 200,000 clones; roughly 87% were seen once. Membership in each cohort depended on participant-reported clinical history. Cohort 3 recovered donors had two negative PCRs, clearance, or symptom resolution.

The material sequenced was PBMCs or T cells enriched from blood (not recorded which). The chain employs TRBV7-3 and TRBJ1-2, with D possibly matching TRBD1 (5 bases). This receptor was identified in a man aged 45-65 years who had recovered from COVID-19. The CDR3 DNA is TGTGCCAGCAGCTTACAGGGTGGGTCCCTTGGCTACACCTTC. This encodes CASSLQGGSLGYTF.